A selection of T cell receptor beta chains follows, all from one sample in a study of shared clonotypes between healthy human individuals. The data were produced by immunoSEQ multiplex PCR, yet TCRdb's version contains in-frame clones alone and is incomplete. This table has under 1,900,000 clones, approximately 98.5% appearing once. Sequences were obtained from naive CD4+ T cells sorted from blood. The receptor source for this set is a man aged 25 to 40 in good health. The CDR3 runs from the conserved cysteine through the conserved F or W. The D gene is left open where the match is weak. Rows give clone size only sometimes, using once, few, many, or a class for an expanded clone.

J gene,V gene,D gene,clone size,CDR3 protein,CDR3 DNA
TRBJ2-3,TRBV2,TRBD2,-,CASSDAGGKTDTQYF,TGTGCCAGCAGTGACGCGGGAGGTAAAACAGATACGCAGTATTTT
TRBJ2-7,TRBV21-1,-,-,CASSKGLAGGLSYEQYF,TGTGCCAGCAGCAAGGGACTAGCGGGAGGACTATCCTACGAGCAGTACTTC
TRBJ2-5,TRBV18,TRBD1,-,CASSPRGTGQETQYF,TGTGCCAGCTCACCAAGGGGGACAGGACAAGAGACCCAGTACTTC
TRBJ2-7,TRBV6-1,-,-,CASQRTPVVTYEQYF,TGTGCCAGCCAGCGGACCCCAGTAGTCACCTACGAGCAGTACTTC
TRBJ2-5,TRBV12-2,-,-,CASRSRSGTGEYQETQYF,TGTGCAAGTCGCTCCCGTTCCGGGACAGGGGAGTACCAAGAGACCCAGTACTTC
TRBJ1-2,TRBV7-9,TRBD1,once,CASSLLRGQGSGGYTF,TGTGCCAGCAGCTTACTTCGCGGACAGGGGAGTGGTGGCTACACCTTC
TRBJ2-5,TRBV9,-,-,CASSVTAQSETQYF,TGTGCCAGCAGCGTGACGGCCCAATCGGAGACCCAGTACTTC
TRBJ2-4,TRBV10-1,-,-,CARKNIQYF,TGCGCCCGAAAAAACATTCAGTACTTC
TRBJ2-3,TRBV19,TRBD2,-,CASTLSGRAADTQYF,TGTGCCAGTACCCTTAGCGGGAGGGCGGCAGATACGCAGTATTTT
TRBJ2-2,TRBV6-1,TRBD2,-,CASSEAALAGNTGELFF,TGTGCCAGCAGTGAAGCGGCGTTAGCGGGGAACACCGGGGAGCTGTTTTTT
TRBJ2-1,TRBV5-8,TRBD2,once,CASSSRLAPYNEQFF,TGTGCCAGCAGCTCCCGACTAGCGCCCTACAATGAGCAGTTCTTC
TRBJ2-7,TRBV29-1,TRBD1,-,CSVDLGQGYEQYF,TGCAGCGTTGATTTGGGACAGGGCTACGAGCAGTACTTC
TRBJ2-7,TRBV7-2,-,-,CASSLSGWDQYF,TGTGCCAGCAGCTTATCGGGCTGGGATCAGTACTTC
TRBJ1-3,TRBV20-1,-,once,CSASSGNTIYF,TGCAGTGCCTCCTCTGGAAACACCATATATTTT
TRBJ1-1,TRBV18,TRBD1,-,CASSLTGTGLGTEAFF,TGTGCCAGCTCCCTAACCGGGACAGGGCTGGGGACTGAAGCTTTCTTT
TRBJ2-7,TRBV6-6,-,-,CASSYIGPPDEQYF,TGTGCCAGCAGTTACATTGGCCCCCCGGACGAGCAGTACTTC
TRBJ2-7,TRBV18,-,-,CASSPGDEQYF,TGTGCCAGCTCACCCGGGGACGAGCAGTACTTC
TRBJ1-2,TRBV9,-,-,CASSVGRGGYTF,TGTGCCAGCAGCGTGGGCAGGGGTGGCTACACCTTC
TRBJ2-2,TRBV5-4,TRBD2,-,CASSLAPGRGVTGELFF,TGTGCCAGCAGCTTGGCCCCAGGGAGGGGTGTCACCGGGGAGCTGTTTTTT
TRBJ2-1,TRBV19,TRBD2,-,CASNGLAGVGEQFF,TGTGCCAGTAATGGGCTAGCGGGAGTGGGTGAGCAGTTCTTC
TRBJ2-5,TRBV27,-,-,CASSLGPRETQYF,TGTGCCAGCAGCCTGGGACCGAGGGAGACCCAGTACTTC
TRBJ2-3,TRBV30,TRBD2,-,CARSRLAGVGDTQYF,TGTGCCCGATCCCGTCTAGCGGGAGTAGGAGATACGCAGTATTTT
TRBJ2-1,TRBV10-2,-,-,CASREGRPRYNEQFF,TGCGCCAGCAGGGAAGGTAGGCCCCGCTACAATGAGCAGTTCTTC
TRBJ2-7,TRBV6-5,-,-,CASSQLAWEQYF,TGTGCCAGCAGTCAACTAGCCTGGGAGCAGTACTTC
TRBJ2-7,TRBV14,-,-,CASSARTPHLYEQYF,TGTGCCAGCAGCGCCCGGACGCCCCACCTCTACGAGCAGTACTTC
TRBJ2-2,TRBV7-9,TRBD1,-,CASSFYRGHTGELFF,TGTGCCAGCAGCTTCTACAGGGGCCACACCGGGGAGCTGTTTTTT
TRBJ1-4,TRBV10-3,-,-,CAISYQPNEKLFF,TGTGCCATCAGTTATCAGCCTAATGAAAAACTGTTTTTT
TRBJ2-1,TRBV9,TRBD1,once,CASTRSSGTGENEQFF,TGTGCCAGCACCCGATCCTCCGGGACAGGGGAAAATGAGCAGTTCTTC
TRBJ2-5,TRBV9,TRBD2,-,CASSGLAGGYMSETQYF,TGTGCCAGCAGCGGCCTAGCGGGAGGTTATATGTCAGAGACCCAGTACTTC
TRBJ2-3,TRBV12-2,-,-,CASRFSFIKTRPHQADTQYF,TGTGCAAGTCGCTTCAGCTTCATAAAGACGAGACCCCACCAAGCGGATACGCAGTATTTT
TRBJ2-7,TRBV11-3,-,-,CASSLDSKSREQYF,TGTGCCAGCAGCTTAGATAGCAAGAGCCGCGAGCAGTACTTC
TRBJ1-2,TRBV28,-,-,CASSLDSPEGYTF,TGTGCCAGCAGTTTAGACAGCCCCGAGGGCTACACCTTC
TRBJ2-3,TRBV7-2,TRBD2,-,CASSLGGLAGTDTQYF,TGTGCCAGCAGCTTAGGGGGACTAGCGGGCACAGATACGCAGTATTTT
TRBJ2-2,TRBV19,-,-,CASRAASGTLIRPGELFF,TGTGCCAGCCGAGCTGCATCGGGCACACTTATTAGACCCGGGGAGCTGTTTTTT
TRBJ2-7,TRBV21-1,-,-,CASSKDGTGTSYEQYF,TGTGCCAGCAGCAAAGACGGGACAGGGACTTCCTACGAGCAGTACTTC
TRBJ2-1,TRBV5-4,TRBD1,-,CASSPTGVRGEQFF,TGTGCCAGCAGCCCGACAGGGGTACGTGGTGAGCAGTTCTTC
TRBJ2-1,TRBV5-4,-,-,CASSSPVGNEQFF,TGTGCCAGCAGCTCTCCGGTAGGCAATGAGCAGTTCTTC
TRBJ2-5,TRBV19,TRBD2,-,CASRRTSVTQETQYF,TGTGCCAGTAGGCGGACTAGCGTGACCCAAGAGACCCAGTACTTC
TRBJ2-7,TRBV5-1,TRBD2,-,CASSIDTSGTYEQYF,TGCGCCAGCAGCATCGACACTAGCGGGACCTACGAGCAGTACTTC
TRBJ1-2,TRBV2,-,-,CASRSPDYGYTF,TGTGCCAGCAGGTCGCCCGACTATGGCTACACCTTC
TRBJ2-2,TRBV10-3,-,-,CAISESKGPPFNTGELFF,TGTGCCATCAGTGAGTCGAAGGGGCCTCCATTTAACACCGGGGAGCTGTTTTTT
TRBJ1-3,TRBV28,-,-,CASSAGAGNTIYF,TGTGCCAGCAGTGCAGGGGCTGGAAACACCATATATTTT
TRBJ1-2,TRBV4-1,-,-,CASSQDGAGSGRRGYTF,TGCGCCAGCAGCCAAGACGGGGCCGGGTCGGGGCGTCGAGGCTACACCTTC
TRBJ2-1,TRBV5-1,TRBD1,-,CASSPPGQGVVSSYNEQFF,TGCGCCAGCAGCCCTCCGGGACAGGGGGTGGTTAGCTCCTACAATGAGCAGTTCTTC
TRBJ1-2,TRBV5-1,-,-,CASSLERAGYGYTF,TGCGCCAGCAGCTTGGAAAGGGCAGGCTATGGCTACACCTTC
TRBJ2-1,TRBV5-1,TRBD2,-,CASSWTSGRTNEQFF,TGCGCCAGCAGCTGGACTAGCGGGAGGACAAATGAGCAGTTCTTC
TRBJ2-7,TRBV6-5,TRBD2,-,CASSYLAGVDEQYF,TGTGCCAGCAGTTACCTAGCGGGAGTAGACGAGCAGTACTTC
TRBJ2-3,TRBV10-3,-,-,CAISKMGRGTDTQYF,TGTGCCATCAGTAAAATGGGCCGAGGCACAGATACGCAGTATTTT
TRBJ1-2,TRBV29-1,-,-,CSVRYVEGGRYGYTF,TGCAGCGTTCGGTACGTGGAGGGGGGCCGTTATGGCTACACCTTC
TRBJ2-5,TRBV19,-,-,CASSIKTQETQYF,TGTGCCAGTAGTATAAAGACCCAAGAGACCCAGTACTTC
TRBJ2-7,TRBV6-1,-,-,CASREEGSLHEQYF,TGTGCCAGCAGGGAGGAGGGAAGCCTCCACGAGCAGTACTTC
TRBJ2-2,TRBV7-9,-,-,CASSLVPVGYTGELFF,TGTGCCAGCAGCTTAGTACCAGTGGGGTACACCGGGGAGCTGTTTTTT
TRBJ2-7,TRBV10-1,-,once,CASSDSHSEQYF,TGCGCCAGCAGTGATTCGCATTCCGAGCAGTACTTC
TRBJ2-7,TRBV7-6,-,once,CASSLEAGDGEQYF,TGTGCCAGCAGCTTAGAGGCAGGGGACGGCGAGCAGTACTTC
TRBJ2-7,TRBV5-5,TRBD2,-,CASSFIARENEQYF,TGTGCCAGCAGCTTCATCGCGCGGGAGAACGAGCAGTACTTC
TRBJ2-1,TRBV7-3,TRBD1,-,CASSPQGAAYNEQFF,TGTGCCAGCAGCCCCCAGGGGGCCGCCTACAATGAGCAGTTCTTC
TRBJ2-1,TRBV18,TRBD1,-,CASSPFTGANYNEQFF,TGTGCCAGCTCACCTTTCACAGGGGCTAACTACAATGAGCAGTTCTTC
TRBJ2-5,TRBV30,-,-,CAWGTQTQYF,TGTGCCTGGGGGACCCAAACCCAGTACTTC
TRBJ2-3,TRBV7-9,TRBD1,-,CASSLGTGGLTDTQYF,TGTGCCAGCAGCTTAGGGACAGGGGGGTTGACAGATACGCAGTATTTT
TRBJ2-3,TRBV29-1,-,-,CSVYSTDTQYF,TGCAGCGTTTACAGCACAGATACGCAGTATTTT